This T cell receptor beta chain was observed in a study of T cell repertoires in cytomegalovirus infection. About the study: Public TCR beta signatures were indicative of both CMV infection and a matching HLA type. Whole-study findings and limits: Carriers of CMV plus the relevant HLA were identified by cumulative public TCR beta family frequency.

One entry per CDR3 protein, called by TCRdb with MiXCR from the reads. This repertoire shows roughly 800,000 distinct CDR3 sequences, about 27% found once; its top ten account for around 12%. A word on this clonotype: Its antigen is still unknown.

Trimming stripped 10 bases from V and 6 bases from J, with 9 bases between. This CDR3 has 10 residues. Per germline, CDR1 LNHDA and CDR2 SQIVND (reference sequence). The sequence was collected from a human donor in good health (CMV status not recorded). Some clones in this sample may be carry-over from other donors' samples. Source: cultured CD8+ T cells from PBMCs, taken from culture after CMV antigen stimulation. The V and J genes are TRBV19 and TRBJ1-2; D gene ambiguous. CDR3 coding DNA: TGTGCCACTATGAAGAATGGCTACACCTTC. Protein sequence: CATMKNGYTF. The full variable domain, in which reference TRBV19 and TRBJ1-2 provide the parts outside the CDR3, is DGGITQSPKYLFRKEGQNVTLSCEQNLNHDAMYWYRQDPGQGLRLIYYSQIVNDFQKGDIAEGYSVSREKKESFPLTVTSAQKNPTAFYLCATMKNGYTFGSGTRLTVV.